A selection of T cell receptor beta chains follows, all from one sample in a study of cytomegalovirus exposure and HLA in healthy donors. Only in-frame clones appear in the TCRdb table, and some are missing; sequencing was by immunoSEQ multiplex PCR. The data hold tens of thousands of clones, with 65% to 80% observed a single time. Material: PBMCs. Receptors originate from a woman aged 45-59 years in good health and CMV-seronegative. Both conserved end residues are part of each CDR3. Each record gives: D gene, J gene, V gene, CDR3 protein. D genes are given only for firm matches.

d_call: -; j_call: TRBJ2-5; v_call: TRBV13; cdr3_aa: CASSFLETQYF
d_call: -; j_call: TRBJ2-5; v_call: TRBV2; cdr3_aa: CASSPSVETQYF
d_call: TRBD2; j_call: TRBJ2-1; v_call: TRBV18; cdr3_aa: CASSPRGGANEQFF
d_call: -; j_call: TRBJ2-5; v_call: TRBV2; cdr3_aa: CASSVQGKQETQYF
d_call: -; j_call: TRBJ2-3; v_call: TRBV30; cdr3_aa: CAWSVGAKQYF
d_call: -; j_call: TRBJ2-2; v_call: TRBV4-2; cdr3_aa: CASSQERGPEGAGELFF
d_call: TRBD2; j_call: TRBJ2-3; v_call: TRBV4-3; cdr3_aa: CASSQASGSTDTQYF
d_call: -; j_call: TRBJ1-1; v_call: TRBV6-6; cdr3_aa: CASSFQAGDTEAFF
d_call: -; j_call: TRBJ2-1; v_call: TRBV13; cdr3_aa: CASSSVAGSNEQFF
d_call: TRBD2; j_call: TRBJ2-1; v_call: TRBV4-2; cdr3_aa: CASSQGPSGGADEQFF
d_call: TRBD1; j_call: TRBJ2-1; v_call: TRBV11-2; cdr3_aa: CASSLDRGNEQFF
d_call: -; j_call: TRBJ1-2; v_call: TRBV6-1; cdr3_aa: CASSEGRGPYGYTF
d_call: -; j_call: TRBJ2-7; v_call: TRBV10-1; cdr3_aa: CATSRDSSSYEQYF
d_call: TRBD2; j_call: TRBJ2-6; v_call: TRBV10-3; cdr3_aa: CAISEVAGAGANVLTF
d_call: -; j_call: TRBJ1-1; v_call: TRBV5-1; cdr3_aa: CASKIAPGSGNTEAFF
d_call: -; j_call: TRBJ1-1; v_call: TRBV4-2; cdr3_aa: CASSQDLGRGEAFF
d_call: -; j_call: TRBJ1-5; v_call: TRBV11-2; cdr3_aa: CASSSELNQPQHF
d_call: -; j_call: TRBJ2-4; v_call: TRBV19; cdr3_aa: CASSEVPLAKNIQYF
d_call: TRBD1; j_call: TRBJ2-7; v_call: TRBV6-6; cdr3_aa: CASSPTGTGRHEQYF
d_call: -; j_call: TRBJ2-4; v_call: TRBV29-1; cdr3_aa: CSVDWGVENIQYF
d_call: -; j_call: TRBJ1-6; v_call: TRBV30; cdr3_aa: CAWKPKSSSYNSPLHF
d_call: -; j_call: TRBJ2-6; v_call: TRBV4-3; cdr3_aa: CASSPSVSGANVLTF
d_call: -; j_call: TRBJ2-7; v_call: TRBV28; cdr3_aa: CASSPIGRGSYEQYF
d_call: -; j_call: TRBJ1-2; v_call: TRBV2; cdr3_aa: CASCPGHIPRGYTF
d_call: -; j_call: TRBJ1-3; v_call: TRBV30; cdr3_aa: CACRTDGNTIYF
d_call: -; j_call: TRBJ1-1; v_call: TRBV11-1; cdr3_aa: CASSFEAGTEAFF
d_call: TRBD2; j_call: TRBJ2-5; v_call: TRBV7-9; cdr3_aa: CASTPSGSRETQYF
d_call: -; j_call: TRBJ2-1; v_call: TRBV5-1; cdr3_aa: CASSLAPPNNEQFF
d_call: TRBD1; j_call: TRBJ2-5; v_call: TRBV13; cdr3_aa: CAAGDRGLQETQYF
d_call: -; j_call: TRBJ2-2; v_call: TRBV29-1; cdr3_aa: CSGGRVEAGELFF
d_call: TRBD1; j_call: TRBJ2-7; v_call: TRBV11-2; cdr3_aa: CASSSSISSGQGSVYEQYF
d_call: -; j_call: TRBJ2-5; v_call: TRBV7-2; cdr3_aa: CASSPGGVPETQYF
d_call: TRBD1; j_call: TRBJ1-2; v_call: TRBV27; cdr3_aa: CASGISKPGQNYGYTF
d_call: TRBD1; j_call: TRBJ1-4; v_call: TRBV28; cdr3_aa: CASSWGQGLGKLFF
d_call: TRBD2; j_call: TRBJ2-1; v_call: TRBV19; cdr3_aa: CASSTPLTSVSYNEQFF
d_call: -; j_call: TRBJ1-1; v_call: TRBV5-1; cdr3_aa: CASSLEGRSTEAFF
d_call: TRBD2; j_call: TRBJ2-7; v_call: TRBV5-1; cdr3_aa: CASSPAAGGYEQYF
d_call: -; j_call: TRBJ1-5; v_call: TRBV7-6; cdr3_aa: CASSLASGLNQPQHF
d_call: -; j_call: TRBJ2-1; v_call: TRBV11-2; cdr3_aa: CARGGAYNEQFF
d_call: TRBD2; j_call: TRBJ2-7; v_call: TRBV5-1; cdr3_aa: CASSFSGSYEQYF
d_call: -; j_call: TRBJ2-7; v_call: TRBV18; cdr3_aa: CASSPSLQQRGEQYF
d_call: -; j_call: TRBJ1-2; v_call: TRBV6-5; cdr3_aa: CASSYSQIYGYTF
d_call: TRBD1; j_call: TRBJ2-1; v_call: TRBV10-2; cdr3_aa: CASSESHRDSPNNEQFF
d_call: -; j_call: TRBJ2-1; v_call: TRBV2; cdr3_aa: CASSEETGTYNEQFF
d_call: TRBD1; j_call: TRBJ1-2; v_call: TRBV4-3; cdr3_aa: CASSQEDRAGGGYTF
d_call: TRBD2; j_call: TRBJ2-1; v_call: TRBV28; cdr3_aa: CASSPAGEQYNEQFF
d_call: -; j_call: TRBJ1-1; v_call: TRBV5-1; cdr3_aa: CASALSAPAMGGTEAFF
d_call: -; j_call: TRBJ2-5; v_call: TRBV30; cdr3_aa: CAWSIQGGETQYF